Detailed here is one T cell receptor (beta chain). The sample belongs to a study of blood T cell repertoires in COVID-19. Whole-study context: Sources were T cells, B-cell-depleted T cells, or PBMCs; the material itself was cDNA or gDNA.

V lost 4 bases, J lost 8 bases, and 13 bases stayed unmatched. Germline V gives CDR1 SGHAT, CDR2 FQNNGV. This CDR3 has 16 amino acids. In the authors' methods: Amplification from reference gene primers served as the basis for estimated nucleated cell counts. TCRdb's copy holds only in-frame clones and misses some; the assay was immunoSEQ multiplex PCR. V and J calls and clone size come straight from that table; D and trimming were deduced from the DNA. The sample records around 300,000 clones, under 90% being singletons. The study drew participants aged about 18 to 90 years from 20 to 30 US areas. Two negative PCRs, clearance, or symptom resolution had been documented for recovered Cohort 3 donors.

The source is a woman aged 30 to 39 who had recovered from COVID-19. The sequencing input was PBMCs or T cells enriched from blood (not recorded which). The chain combines TRBV11-2 with TRBJ1-2, with 10 positions matching TRBD1. CDR3 protein: CASSSWTGGMIGGYTF. In DNA, the CDR3 is TGTGCCAGCAGCTCCTGGACAGGGGGGATGATCGGAGGCTACACCTTC.